The clone carrying this T cell receptor beta chain was counted between two and nine times. Its antigen is undetermined. Each CDR3 protein is one row after TCRdb ran MiXCR on the 5' RACE reads. The sample has hundreds of thousands of distinct CDR3 sequences, 25% to 30% seen once. CDR1 is SGHRS and CDR2 is YFSETQ in the germline V gene. The CDR3 is 14 residues long. The germline V and J ends were trimmed by 7 bases and 5 bases, with 16 bases remaining between them. The data stem from a study of T-cell memory formation after mild COVID-19. The study, taken as a whole, reports: Pre-infection memory contained some responding clones, which suggested that cross-reactive memory had joined.

Sequencing was carried out using PBMCs or a T cell subset sorted from them (not recorded which). The J gene is TRBJ2-1, the V gene TRBV5-1; D possibly matches TRBD1 or TRBD2 (5 bases each). The receptor's source is an adult woman who had mild COVID-19 (a few samples of this study predate the infection). Cell type and time point are not known. The CDR3 loop reads CASRGRKGNNEQFF. CDR3 sequence (DNA): TGCGCCAGCCGGGGACGGAAAGGGAACAATGAGCAGTTCTTC. Variable domain in full (rest from reference TRBV5-1 and TRBJ2-1): KAGVTQTPRYLIKTRGQQVTLSCSPISGHRSVSWYQQTPGQGLQFLFEYFSETQRNKGNFPGRFSGRQFSNSRSEMNVSTLELGDSALYLCASRGRKGNNEQFFGPGTRLTVL.